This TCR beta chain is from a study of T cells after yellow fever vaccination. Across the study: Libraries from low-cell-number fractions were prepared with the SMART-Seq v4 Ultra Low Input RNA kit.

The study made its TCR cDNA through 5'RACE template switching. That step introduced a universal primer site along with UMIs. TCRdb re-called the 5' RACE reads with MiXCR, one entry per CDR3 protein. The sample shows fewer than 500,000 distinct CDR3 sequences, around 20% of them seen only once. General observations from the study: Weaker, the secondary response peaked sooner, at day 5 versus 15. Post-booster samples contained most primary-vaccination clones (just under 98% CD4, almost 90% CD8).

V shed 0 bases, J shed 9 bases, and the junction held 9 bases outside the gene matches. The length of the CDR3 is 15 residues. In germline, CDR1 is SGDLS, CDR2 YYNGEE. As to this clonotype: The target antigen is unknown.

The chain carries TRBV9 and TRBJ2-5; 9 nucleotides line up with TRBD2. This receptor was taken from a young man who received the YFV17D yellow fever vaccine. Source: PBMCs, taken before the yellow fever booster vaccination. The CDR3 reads CASSVDPSGVDAQYF. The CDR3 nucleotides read TGTGCCAGCAGCGTAGACCCTAGCGGGGTGGATGCCCAGTACTTC.